Listed here are 6 T cell receptor beta chains from one sample, sequenced in a study of cytomegalovirus exposure and HLA in healthy donors. PCR was performed using 60 Vbeta and 13 Jbeta primers. This table comes from immunoSEQ multiplex PCR, and its TCRdb copy is limited to in-frame clones, with some not included. The sample consists of fewer than 200,000 clones, 75% to 90% of them appearing once. Material for sequencing was PBMCs. These receptors all come from a man aged 25 to 40 in good health and CMV-seronegative.

This clone was observed once. J is TRBJ1-2 and V is TRBV30; D unresolved. CDR3 length equals 13 residues. Trimming pared 3 bases from V and 8 bases from J, leaving 16 bases between. Germline CDR1 and CDR2: GTSNPN and SVGIG (reference sequence). The CDR3 is CAWSHPYPRGYTF. CDR3 DNA: TGTGCCTGGAGCCACCCATACCCGCGGGGCTACACCTTC.

V and J are TRBV5-1 and TRBJ1-2, with D unresolved. The CDR3 has 15 residues. CDR1 and CDR2 from the germline V gene are SGHRS and YFSETQ. Trimming stripped 3 bases from V and 7 bases from J, with 19 bases between. The CDR3 region is CASSSSMGGEGGYTF. DNA of the CDR3: TGCGCCAGCAGCTCCTCTATGGGCGGGGAAGGTGGCTACACCTTC.

The CDR3 sequence: CASSTIQGTKNIQYF. The CDR3 coding sequence is TGTGCCAGTAGTACGATACAGGGGACCAAAAACATTCAGTACTTC. The chain recombines TRBV19 with TRBJ2-4; 7 bases are a match to TRBD1. The ends lost 4 bases at V and 2 bases at J; junction bases unmatched: 5. The CDR3 sequence is 15 residues long. Germline-derived CDR1 and CDR2 are LNHDA and SQIVND (reference sequence).

The rearrangement joins TRBV9 to TRBJ1-2; the match to TRBD1 covers 7 bases. Germline V gene data show CDR1 as SGDLS and CDR2 as YYNGEE. This CDR3 region has 15 residues. V dropped 0 bases and J dropped 2; count of bases not matched to a gene: 4. The CDR3 reads CASSVGATGNYGYTF. For the CDR3, the DNA is TGTGCCAGCAGCGTAGGCGCGACAGGGAACTATGGCTACACCTTC.

This clone was seen a single time. The J gene is TRBJ2-3, the V gene TRBV27; TRBD2 matches at 9 bases. CDR1 MNHEY and CDR2 SMNVEV come from the germline V gene (reference sequence). The CDR3 is made up of 18 amino acids. The ends lost 5 bases at V and 8 bases at J; junction bases unmatched: 20. CDR3 bases: TGTGCCAGCAGTAGGTCGACTAGCGGAAACAGAGAGAGGGTTACGCAGTATTTT. It translates to CASSRSTSGNRERVTQYF.

Here the CDR3 reads CASSPMDSYQETQYF. In DNA, the CDR3 is TGTGCCAGCTCCCCCATGGACTCCTACCAAGAGACCCAGTACTTC. The gene calls are TRBV18 and TRBJ2-5; possibly TRBD2 for D (5 bases). This CDR3 region has 15 residues. V was cut by 6 bases and J by 0 bases, with 14 bases left in between. The germline V gene encodes CDR1 KGHSH and CDR2 LQKENI.